The 5 T cell receptor beta chains presented below share a single source sample, sequenced in a study of molecular identifiers for immune sequencing clone quantification. Via MiXCR, TCRdb re-called the PCR reads, giving one row per CDR3 protein. In the table there are 9,500 to 15,000 distinct CDR3 sequences, approximately 18% of which are singletons. The sequencing input was naive CD8+ T cells from blood, with Jurkat cell RNA spiked in. Stated subset: FACS-sorted CD8+CD4-CCR7+CD45RA+ naive T cells. The receptor source for this set is a human donor in good health. Some libraries in this study had Jurkat cell RNA spiked in.

This clonotype appeared a few times. This chain links TRBV10-3 with TRBJ2-7; D ambiguous. The CDR3 covers 11 residues. Germline loops: CDR1 ENHRY, CDR2 SYGVKD. V dropped 6 bases and J dropped 7 bases, with 10 bases sitting between them. CDR3 sequence (DNA): TGTGCCATCAGCGAGCTTGGGGAGCAGTACTTC. Its protein is CAISELGEQYF.

To note about this clonotype: Since no conserved phenylalanine or tryptophan closes the CDR3, a read error is the likely cause. The genes are TRBV20-1 and TRBJ2-1; TRBD1 agrees at 10 bases. Germline assignment: CDR1 DFQATT and CDR2 SNEGSKA (reference sequence). With 5 bases clipped from V and 2 bases from J, the junction kept 6 bases outside the gene matches. The CDR3 is 15 amino acids. CDR3 in DNA: TGCAGTGCTCCCGGGACAGGGGTCCCCTACAATGAGCAGTTCCTC. Amino acid sequence: CSAPGTGVPYNEQFL.

The chain joins TRBV7-9 to TRBJ1-2; D gene unclear. CDR3 length equals 15 residues. The germline V and J ends were trimmed by 4 bases and 3 bases, with 15 bases remaining between them. From germline, CDR1 is SEHNR and CDR2 FQNEAQ (reference sequence). The CDR3 nucleotides are TGTGCCAGCAGCTACGGGATACAAGCCGACTATGGCTACACCTTC. Translated, it gives CASSYGIQADYGYTF. The variable domain in full, completed from reference TRBV7-9 and TRBJ1-2, reads DTGVSQNPRHKITKRGQNVTFRCDPISEHNRLYWYRQTLGQGPEFLTYFQNEAQLEKSRLLSDRFSAERPKGSFSTLEIQRTEQGDSAMYLCASSYGIQADYGYTFGSGTRLTVV.

This clonotype showed up many times. The chain carries TRBV12-3 or TRBV12-4 and TRBJ2-1; possible D gene TRBD2, 7 bases. CDR3 length: 13 residues. The germline V and J ends were trimmed by 7 bases and 7 bases, with 14 bases remaining between them. Here the CDR3 reads CASTLGGANEQFF. CDR3 DNA: TGTGCCAGCACCCTAGGGGGGGCGAATGAGCAGTTCTTC.

This clonotype was observed many times. The CDR3 spells CASSPSPSEQYF. CDR3 sequence (DNA): TGTGCCAGCAGCCCTAGTCCCTCCGAGCAGTACTTC. The chain uses TRBV7-9 and TRBJ2-7; D not certain. The V end lost 5 bases, the J end lost 6 bases, and 11 bases lay between the germline ends. Germline V gives CDR1 SEHNR, CDR2 FQNEAQ (reference sequence). The CDR3 sequence is 12 residues long.